This T cell receptor beta chain was recorded in a study of memory CD4+ T cells and cytomegalovirus serostatus. Regarding the study as a whole: Each of approximately 73 CMV-associated TCRbeta sequences occurred in one to five individuals.

The sort gate was single viable CD3+CD4+CD8-CD45RO+ cells for memory CD4+ T cells. The CDR3 consists of 18 residues. The V gene's germline CDR1 is PRHDT and CDR2 FYEKMQ (reference sequence). Trimming pared 0 bases from V and 5 bases from J, leaving 21 bases between. On this clone itself: Its antigen is currently unknown.

Assay: immunoSEQ multiplex PCR; the TCRdb copy retains only in-frame clones and omits some. The repertoire holds approximately 44,000 clones, 76% seen once, with 6.4% in the top ten. This receptor was taken from an adult in good health and CMV-seronegative. This sequence joins TRBV13 and TRBJ2-3; D is possibly TRBD2 (6 bases). The sample taken for sequencing was memory CD4+ T cells from blood. CDR3 sequence: CASSLGSTSGGFGDTQYF. The DNA of the CDR3 is TGTGCCAGCAGCTTAGGATCGACTAGTGGGGGTTTTGGAGATACGCAGTATTTT.